The TCR beta chain under discussion was sequenced for a study of PD-1 blockade in classical Hodgkin lymphoma. Study at large: Nivolumab 3 mg/kg was given intravenously every 2 weeks.

The CDR3 totals 16 residues. V lost 2 bases and J lost 6; bases outside the gene matches: 12. From germline, CDR1 is MNHEY and CDR2 SVGAGI. As for this clone: Its antigen is as yet unknown.

Profiled with immunoSEQ multiplex PCR; TCRdb holds only in-frame clones, not every one. The sample includes approximately 89,000 clones, more than 80% seen only once; the top ten take over 15%. This sample's time point: cycle 4 day 1 (C4D1), after more than 5 weeks of nivolumab. Each patient experienced a relapse that followed autologous stem cell transplantation, and brentuximab vedotin exposure varied. Best responses fell into complete response, partial response or progressive disease. General study results and limits: Anyone who began nivolumab under 1 year after ASCT was excluded. Whatever underlies the repertoire differences (possibly disease activity or prior therapy) remains undefined.

The V call is TRBV6-5, the J call TRBJ2-7; TRBD1 matches 8 bases. This specimen consisted of peripheral blood mononuclear cells (PBMCs), obtained before the fourth cycle of nivolumab. The source of this sequence is a human donor with classical Hodgkin lymphoma. CDR3 in amino acids: CASSYDRGRAPLEQYF. CDR3 DNA sequence: TGTGCCAGCAGTTACGACAGGGGACGAGCCCCCCTCGAGCAGTACTTC.